A single sample is the source of the 15 T cell receptor beta chains below, sequenced in a study of blood T cell repertoires in COVID-19. Only in-frame clones appear in the TCRdb table, and some are missing; sequencing was by immunoSEQ multiplex PCR. In the table there are about 200,000 clones, roughly 80% of which are singletons. Material for sequencing was peripheral blood. These receptors were obtained from an elderly woman with acute or convalescent COVID-19.

The chain combines TRBV6-2 or TRBV6-3 with TRBJ2-7; TRBD1 matches 7 bases. CDR1 and CDR2 (germline): MNHEY, SVGEGT. The trim removed 4 bases at V and 3 bases at J, leaving 6 bases unmatched. The CDR3 covers 14 residues. DNA for the CDR3: TGTGCCAGCAGTTGGCCCGGGACAGACTACGAGCAGTACTTC. Amino acid sequence: CASSWPGTDYEQYF.

This chain links TRBV5-1 with TRBJ2-7; 8 nucleotides agree with TRBD1. Germline V gene lookup returns CDR1 SGHRS and CDR2 YFSETQ. This CDR3 region has 15 residues. V lost 3 bases, J lost 0 bases, and 5 bases stayed unmatched. Here the CDR3 reads CASSSTGDDSYEQYF. The CDR3 nucleotides read TGCGCCAGCAGCTCGACAGGGGATGACTCCTACGAGCAGTACTTC.

This chain's CDR3 is CASRQDRGLAEAFF. Written as DNA, the CDR3 is TGTGCCAGCAGACAGGACAGGGGGCTGGCTGAAGCTTTCTTT. The chain carries TRBV7-2 and TRBJ1-1; 11 bases are a match to TRBD1. CDR3 length equals 14 residues. Per germline, CDR1 SGHTA and CDR2 FQGNSA. J gave up 6 bases and V 6 bases, and 6 bases lay outside the gene matches.

This clone was observed once. The gene calls are TRBV20-1 and TRBJ1-1; D gene unclear. CDR3 length: 13 amino acids. CDR1 is DFQATT, CDR2 SNEGSKA, per germline (reference sequence). Trimming took 3 bases from V and 0 from J, leaving 8 bases between them. The CDR3: CSASRGVNTEAFF. CDR3 DNA sequence: TGCAGTGCTAGTCGAGGCGTGAACACTGAAGCTTTCTTT.

The chain employs TRBV7-3 and TRBJ2-5, with 14 nucleotides matching TRBD2. CDR1 and CDR2 from the germline V gene are SGHTA and FQGTGA. Germline trimming cut 4 bases from V and 2 bases from J; bases unmatched to any gene: 6. The CDR3 covers 17 residues. Here the CDR3 DNA reads TGTGCCAGCAGCTCCGGGACTAGCGGGAGTGGTCAAGAGACCCAGTACTTC. The encoded protein is CASSSGTSGSGQETQYF.

The V gene is TRBV18, the J gene TRBJ1-1, with TRBD1 as a possible D gene (5 bases). Germline V gives CDR1 KGHSH, CDR2 LQKENI. Trimming took 2 bases from V and 5 from J, leaving 9 bases between them. There are 13 residues in the CDR3. The CDR3 region is CASSPSGRTEAFF. For the CDR3, the DNA is TGTGCCAGCTCACCATCAGGGCGTACTGAAGCTTTCTTT.

The V call is TRBV28, the J call TRBJ1-5; tentative D call: TRBD1 (6 bases). Germline V gene sequence: CDR1 MDHEN, CDR2 SYDVKM. This CDR3 region has 16 residues. Trimming cost V 6 bases and J 5 bases, with 20 bases left between them. The CDR3 loop is CASSGYGTPSDQPQHF. Written as DNA, the CDR3 is TGTGCCAGCAGCGGCTACGGGACACCCAGTGATCAGCCCCAGCATTTT. The full variable domain, its missing parts supplied by reference TRBV28 and TRBJ1-5, is DVKVTQSSRYLVKRTGEKVFLECVQDMDHENMFWYRQDPGLGLRLIYFSYDVKMKEKGDIPEGYSVSREKKERFSLILESASTNQTSMYLCASSGYGTPSDQPQHFGDGTRLSIL.

Turning to this clone: The sample carries other DNA sequences with the same CDR3. V is TRBV30 and J is TRBJ1-5; D is unresolved. Trimming shortened V by 1 base and J by 2 bases, and 6 bases separated the two germline ends. The germline V gene encodes CDR1 GTSNPN and CDR2 SVGIG (reference sequence). The CDR3 totals 13 residues. CDR3 in DNA: TGTGCCTGGAGTGCCGGGGGCAATCAGCCCCAGCATTTT. Translating it yields CAWSAGGNQPQHF.

The J gene is TRBJ1-1, the V gene TRBV30; weak D call: TRBD1 (5 bases). CDR1 is GTSNPN, CDR2 SVGIG, per germline (reference sequence). Trimming left V 4 bases short and J 2 bases short, with 11 bases between. This CDR3 contains 13 residues. As DNA, the CDR3 is TGTGCCTGGAACAGACAGACTAACACTGAAGCTTTCTTT. Its protein product is CAWNRQTNTEAFF.

V and J are TRBV28 and TRBJ2-1; maybe TRBD2 (6 bases). The germline V and J ends were trimmed by 6 bases and 3 bases, with 15 bases remaining between them. Germline values: CDR1 MDHEN, CDR2 SYDVKM. This CDR3 is 15 amino acids long. The CDR3, as DNA: TGTGCCAGCAGCTATAGCGGTGGCGGCTACAATGAGCAGTTCTTC. Its protein is CASSYSGGGYNEQFF.

The chain employs TRBV7-2 and TRBJ1-2, with TRBD1 matching 11 bases. This CDR3 spans 14 amino acids. The germline CDR1 and CDR2 sequences are SGHTA and FQGNSA. Trimming removed 6 bases from V and 8 bases from J; junction bases left unmatched: 8. The CDR3 spells CASRGDRGIGGYTF. In DNA form, the CDR3 reads TGTGCCAGCAGGGGGGACAGGGGGATAGGAGGCTACACCTTC.

The genes are TRBV27 and TRBJ1-5, with D perhaps matching TRBD1 (5 bases). The ends were cut back, 3 bases at V and 4 bases at J, with 16 bases in the middle. The CDR3 covers 16 residues. Germline assignment: CDR1 MNHEY and CDR2 SMNVEV (reference sequence). The CDR3 bases are TGTGCCAGCAGTTTTTCCGGCGGGGGTCTTAATCAGCCCCAGCATTTT. Encoded protein: CASSFSGGGLNQPQHF.

This clone was counted at least ten times. The rearrangement joins TRBV7-9 to TRBJ2-7; tentatively, D is TRBD1 (5 bases). With 5 bases removed from V and 2 bases from J, the gap between germline ends came to 13 bases. The CDR3 is 14 residues long. CDR1 SEHNR and CDR2 FQNEAQ come from the germline V gene (reference sequence). The chain's CDR3 is CASSGAGKTYEQYF. CDR3 sequence (DNA): TGTGCCAGCAGCGGGGCAGGGAAAACCTACGAGCAGTACTTC.

The chain employs TRBV9 and TRBJ2-1; 9 positions agree with TRBD2. The junction had 10 bases not matched to a gene; V was cut back by 0 bases and J by 9 bases. This CDR3 spans 16 amino acids. Per the germline V gene, CDR1 is SGDLS and CDR2 is YYNGEE. CDR3 coding DNA: TGTGCCAGCAGCGTAGGGTCCGGCGGGGGGGCTATTGAGCAGTTCTTC. Amino acids: CASSVGSGGGAIEQFF.

V is TRBV27 and J is TRBJ1-1; the match to TRBD1 covers 7 bases. Germline CDR1 and CDR2: MNHEY and SMNVEV (reference sequence). Trimming removed 3 bases from V and 3 bases from J; junction bases left unmatched: 4. This CDR3 is 14 amino acids long. The CDR3 loop is CASSFEGGYTEAFF. CDR3 nucleotides: TGTGCCAGCAGTTTTGAAGGGGGCTACACTGAAGCTTTCTTT.